This T cell receptor (beta chain) was captured by sequencing in a study of T-cell memory formation after mild COVID-19. Study context: Largely, TCR clusters stayed within a single donor.

A few counts support this clonotype. TCRdb re-derived calls from the 5' RACE reads in MiXCR, one entry per CDR3 protein. The data hold 400,000 to 500,000 distinct CDR3 sequences, with around 24% observed a single time. V shed 5 bases, J shed 8 bases, and the junction held 28 bases outside the gene matches. CDR1 SGHAT and CDR2 FQNNGV come from the germline V gene. The CDR3 has 20 amino acids. This clonotype was obtained from an adult woman who had mild COVID-19 (a few samples of this study predate the infection). Cell type and time point are not known. Sequenced: PBMCs or a T cell subset sorted from them (not recorded which). The chain is built from TRBV11-2 and TRBJ1-1; TRBD1 aligns across 8 bases. The CDR3 sequence is CASSLISIRQGSSETWEAFF. The CDR3, as DNA: TGTGCCAGCAGCCTCATTAGTATCCGACAGGGGAGCAGCGAAACCTGGGAAGCTTTCTTT. Looking up the rest from reference TRBV11-2 and TRBJ1-1 gives the full variable domain: EAGVAQSPRYKIIEKRQSVAFWCNPISGHATLYWYQQILGQGPKLLIQFQNNGVVDDSQLPKDRFSAERLKGVDSTLKIQPAKLEDSAVYLCASSLISIRQGSSETWEAFFGQGTRLTVV.